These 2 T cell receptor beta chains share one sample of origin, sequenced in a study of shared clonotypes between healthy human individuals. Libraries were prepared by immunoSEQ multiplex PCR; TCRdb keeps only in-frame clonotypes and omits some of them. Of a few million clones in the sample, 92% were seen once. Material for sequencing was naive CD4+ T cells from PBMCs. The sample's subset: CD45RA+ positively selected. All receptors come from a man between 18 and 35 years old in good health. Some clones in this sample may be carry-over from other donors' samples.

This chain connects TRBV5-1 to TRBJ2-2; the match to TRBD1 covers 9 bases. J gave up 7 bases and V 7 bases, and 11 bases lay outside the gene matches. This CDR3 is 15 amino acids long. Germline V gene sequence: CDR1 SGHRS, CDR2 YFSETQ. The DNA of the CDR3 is TGCGCCAGCCGGTATATACAGGGGGCACACGGGGAGCTGTTTTTT. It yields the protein CASRYIQGAHGELFF.

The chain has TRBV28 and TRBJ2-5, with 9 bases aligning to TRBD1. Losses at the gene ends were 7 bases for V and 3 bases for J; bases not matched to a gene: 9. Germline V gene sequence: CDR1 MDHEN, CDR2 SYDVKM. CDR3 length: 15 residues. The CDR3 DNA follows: TGTGCCAGCATCGTAGGTGGGACAGGGAAAGAGACCCAGTACTTC. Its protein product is CASIVGGTGKETQYF.